This record looks at one T cell receptor (beta chain) sequence and its context. Time point: patch test 3, about 24 weeks after DPC sensitization. Specified treatment: therapeutic diphenylcyclopropenone sensitization with weekly scalp DPC. Total RNA was extracted from unfractionated whole blood. This specimen comes from a study of human T cells and chemical hapten exposure. Individual cDNA molecules in this library carried unique molecular identifiers. TCRdb processed the RACE reads anew with MiXCR; each CDR3 protein has one entry. The top ten hold about 2.9% of the sample, which has 110,000 or so distinct CDR3 sequences, less than 40% seen once. The CDR3 has 14 amino acids. The V gene lost 5 bases and the J gene lost 5 bases, with 10 bases spanning the gap.

The sequenced sample was whole blood, obtained in connection with sensitization to the hapten diphenylcyclopropenone (DPC). The TCR was taken from a man aged 35-49 years with alopecia areata. Some clones in this sample may be carry-over from other donors' samples. The chain links TRBV12-3 or TRBV12-4 to TRBJ1-6; D perhaps matches TRBD1 (6 bases). The CDR3 loop is CASSAPGDNSPLHF. The DNA of the CDR3 is TGTGCCAGCAGTGCCCCAGGGGATAATTCACCCCTCCACTTT.